This is a list of T cell receptor beta chains from one sample in a study of OX40 agonist ivuxolimab in advanced cancers. Repertoires were generated with immunoSEQ multiplex PCR, while TCRdb's copy carries only in-frame clones and drops some. The sample includes tens of thousands of clones, about 89% of them seen just once. The input for sequencing was CD4+ or CD8+ T cells sorted from blood, taken in a trial of the OX40 agonist ivuxolimab. The receptors derive from an adult with an advanced solid tumor such as melanoma, head and neck, liver or kidney cancer. The CDR3 runs from the conserved cysteine through the conserved F or W. D genes are given only for firm matches.

CDR3 protein | J gene | D gene | V gene
CASSKGSGQVYEQYF | TRBJ2-7 | NA | TRBV21-1
CASSLDGTGTDTQYF | TRBJ2-3 | NA | TRBV5-1
CASSLGRAVPNTEAFF | TRBJ1-1 | NA | TRBV27
CASSPLGAGGQYQETQYF | TRBJ2-5 | NA | TRBV18
CASKRVVGGSTEQFF | TRBJ2-1 | NA | TRBV11-3
CASSLQGGTSYEQYF | NA | NA | TRBV7-3
CASSRHGGLETEAFF | TRBJ1-1 | NA | TRBV18
CASSPGQGNAETQYF | TRBJ2-5 | TRBD1 | TRBV18
CASSQYETGTGGYEQYF | TRBJ2-7 | TRBD1 | TRBV4-1
CASSSTSRDSYGYTF | TRBJ1-2 | TRBD1 | TRBV5-8
CASSLGSGSYEQYF | TRBJ2-7 | NA | TRBV28
CASSLDRVDTQYF | TRBJ2-3 | TRBD1 | TRBV7-3
CAWSVLAGGPGELFF | TRBJ2-2 | TRBD2 | TRBV30
CASSMIGYTGELFF | TRBJ2-2 | NA | TRBV19
CASSLGTSGSDEQFF | TRBJ2-1 | TRBD2 | TRBV19
CASSEPGLAGDNEQFF | TRBJ2-1 | TRBD2 | TRBV10-1
CASRTGGTDTQYF | TRBJ2-3 | TRBD1 | TRBV2
CASKKLAGNTGELFF | TRBJ2-2 | TRBD2 | TRBV2
CASSLSDEKLFF | TRBJ1-4 | NA | TRBV28
CASSLSPTGGRVQPQHF | TRBJ1-5 | TRBD1 | TRBV27
CASSSQGNTEAFF | TRBJ1-1 | NA | TRBV7-3
CASSMGLKNTEAFF | TRBJ1-1 | NA | TRBV19
CASSLAGASANEQFF | TRBJ2-1 | TRBD2 | TRBV6-4
CASSEYVTANPYSASTDTQYF | TRBJ2-3 | NA | TRBV6-1
CASEGDRGGETQYF | TRBJ2-5 | TRBD1 | TRBV5-1
CAISELGQGRNEQFF | TRBJ2-1 | NA | TRBV10-3
CTWGGEETQYF | TRBJ2-5 | NA | TRBV1
CASSIRQGLAGVGELFF | TRBJ2-2 | TRBD2 | TRBV5-1
CASSPQRNEQYF | TRBJ2-7 | NA | TRBV28
CASSDTATNEKLFF | TRBJ1-4 | NA | TRBV6-6
CASSSTTPATNEKLFF | TRBJ1-4 | NA | TRBV5-1
CASSLAGRRNEKLFF | TRBJ1-4 | NA | TRBV5-8
CASSRRQGNTEAFF | TRBJ1-1 | TRBD1 | TRBV11-3
CASSLIGSPETGELFF | TRBJ2-2 | NA | TRBV7-3
CASSSVQGPEAFF | TRBJ1-1 | NA | TRBV9
CSVNGGRLRIQETQYF | TRBJ2-5 | TRBD2 | TRBV29-1
CASSLGQNSNQPQHF | TRBJ1-5 | NA | TRBV7-2
CAWSIEGIADTQYF | TRBJ2-3 | NA | TRBV30
CASKVGGSSYEQYF | TRBJ2-7 | NA | TRBV28
CASSLVQGQPQHF | TRBJ1-5 | NA | TRBV11-3
CASSPPNGGNVGEAFF | TRBJ1-1 | NA | TRBV18
CASSLGRGNYNEQFF | TRBJ2-1 | NA | TRBV5-1
CAWSRGVTEAFF | TRBJ1-1 | NA | TRBV30
CAISEVAVRDTEAFF | TRBJ1-1 | NA | TRBV10-3
CASSVDWSGQRNTIYF | TRBJ1-3 | NA | TRBV9
CASSLMGDPKNIQYF | TRBJ2-4 | NA | TRBV7-9
CASSLTLAGDVDTQYF | TRBJ2-3 | TRBD2 | TRBV11-2
CSVMTGGGQPQHF | TRBJ1-5 | TRBD1 | TRBV29-1
CASSRDSATGELFF | TRBJ2-2 | NA | TRBV5-4
CAIKVEVGLEAFF | TRBJ1-1 | NA | TRBV10-3
CASSPLTKTGELFF | TRBJ2-2 | NA | TRBV18
CASSHGVSDEKLFF | TRBJ1-4 | NA | TRBV4-1
CASSGSRSYNEQFF | TRBJ2-1 | NA | TRBV9
CASSLLTSGTSSYNEQFF | TRBJ2-1 | TRBD2 | TRBV7-9
CASSIDGTGGAVAHEQYF | TRBJ2-7 | TRBD1 | TRBV19